What follows is one TCR beta chain and its context. What it binds is unknown. CDR3 size: 14 residues. Germline loops: CDR1 SEHNR, CDR2 FQNEAQ (reference sequence). V lost 5 bases and J 1 base, leaving 10 bases between the germline ends. The PCR made use of 60 Vbeta and 13 Jbeta primers. This table comes from immunoSEQ multiplex PCR, and its TCRdb copy is limited to in-frame clones, with some not included. The table includes about 90,000 clones, roughly 66% detected once. These data belong to a study of cytomegalovirus exposure and HLA in healthy donors. Study-level background: There were 117 million unique TCR beta sequences, drawn from 150 million to 200 million T cells, in an earlier analysis. The study, taken as a whole, reports: V- and J-gene trimming of TCR beta was linked (in a later analysis) to a missense DCLRE1C variant.

The TCR was taken from a young man in good health and CMV-seronegative. The rearrangement links TRBV7-9 to TRBJ2-3; D is uncertain. The sequenced sample was PBMCs. The CDR3 DNA sequence: TGTGCCAGCAGCCAATTCAGTGGCACAGATACGCAGTATTTT. It specifies CASSQFSGTDTQYF.